The subject of this entry is one T cell receptor (beta chain). Repertoires were generated with immunoSEQ multiplex PCR, while TCRdb's copy carries only in-frame clones and drops some. The sample contains 35,000 to 45,000 clones, around four fifths of which appear only once. This CDR3 region has 14 residues. The germline V gene encodes CDR1 SQVTM and CDR2 ANQGSEA. Trimming took 0 bases from V and 8 from J, leaving 16 bases between them. This sample was included in a study of blood T cell repertoires in COVID-19. This receptor was obtained from a human donor in a cohort sampled during active or convalescent COVID-19. The donor label of this sample is uncertain. The genes are TRBV29-1 and TRBJ1-2; weak D call: TRBD1 (5 bases). Sequencing was done on a sample of peripheral blood. The CDR3 coding sequence is TGCAGCGTTGAAGATCAAGGGGTCGCTATCGGCTACACCTTC. Residues: CSVEDQGVAIGYTF.